This paragraph covers one T cell receptor (beta chain) sequence. In the original analysis: Scientists estimated how many nucleated cells there were by amplifying reference gene primers. TCRdb's table, derived via immunoSEQ multiplex PCR, lists solely in-frame clones and lacks some. V and J calls and clone size are copied from that table; D and trimming were computed from the DNA. The sample lists some 70,000 clones; around 84% were seen once. This sample stems from a study of blood T cell repertoires in COVID-19. Turning to the study itself: Sites in the United States, Italy and Spain provided acute and convalescent COVID-19 samples.

V was clipped by 6 bases and J by 0 bases, with 11 bases between them. The CDR3 spans 15 residues. Germline V CDR1 and CDR2: KGHSH, LQKENI. This chain joins TRBV18 and TRBJ2-2; possibly TRBD1 for D (7 bases). Sequenced: peripheral blood. The sequence came from a woman aged 70 to 79 with acute or convalescent COVID-19. CDR3 protein: CASSRGQSNTGELFF. Written as DNA, the CDR3 is TGTGCCAGCTCGCGGGGACAGTCGAACACCGGGGAGCTGTTTTTT.